A selection of T cell receptor beta chains follows, all from one sample in a study of blood T cell repertoires in COVID-19. The data were produced by immunoSEQ multiplex PCR, yet TCRdb's version contains in-frame clones alone and is incomplete. The sample records approximately 360,000 clones, around 83% being singletons. Sample: PBMCs or T cells enriched from blood (not recorded which). The receptors were gathered from a woman between 50 and 59 years old who had recovered from COVID-19. Both conserved end residues are part of each CDR3. D genes are given only for firm matches. Rows give clone size only sometimes, using once, few, many, or a class for an expanded clone.

J | size | D | V | DNA | CDR3
TRBJ2-2 | . | TRBD2 | TRBV14 | TGTGCCAGCAGCCGGTTACTAGCGGGAGCTGGCACCGGGGAGCTGTTTTTT | CASSRLLAGAGTGELFF
TRBJ2-5 | . | . | TRBV7-2 | TGTGCCAGCAGCTTGATGGGGCAGGTTGGAGAGACCCAGTACTTC | CASSLMGQVGETQYF
TRBJ2-7 | . | . | TRBV10-3 | TGTGCCATCAGTGGGAGGGACGGATATAATAACGAGCAGTACTTC | CAISGRDGYNNEQYF
TRBJ1-5 | . | TRBD1 | TRBV19 | TGTGCCAGTAGTAGGGACCAGGGGGCGGGTCAGCCCCAGCATTTT | CASSRDQGAGQPQHF
TRBJ2-1 | . | . | TRBV6-5 | TGTGCCAGCAGTTACACTAGCCCCGACGGGAATGAGCAGTTCTTC | CASSYTSPDGNEQFF
TRBJ1-5 | . | . | TRBV6-1 | TGTGCCAGCAGTGAACTACAGGGTTCCCAGCCCCAGCATTTT | CASSELQGSQPQHF
TRBJ2-2 | . | . | TRBV9 | TGTGCCAGCAGCCCTCAATCAGGGTCGGCCGGGGAGCTGTTTTTT | CASSPQSGSAGELFF
TRBJ2-7 | . | TRBD2 | TRBV5-3 | TGTGCCAGAAGCTTGGGGGTAAGGCGGGAGCCTGACTACGAGCAGTACTTC | CARSLGVRREPDYEQYF
TRBJ1-1 | few | . | TRBV14 | TGTGCCAGCAGCCGATCCGGGACACTGAACACTGAAGCTTTCTTT | CASSRSGTLNTEAFF
TRBJ1-1 | . | TRBD1 | TRBV5-1 | TGCGCCAGCACAGAGACAGGGCTCCTGAACACTGAAGCTTTCTTT | CASTETGLLNTEAFF
TRBJ1-3 | . | . | TRBV7-9 | TGTGCCAGCAGCGTAACCAGGGGAAACACCATATATTTT | CASSVTRGNTIYF
TRBJ2-7 | . | TRBD1 | TRBV27 | TGTGCCAGCAGCCTCATCAGACAGGGGGCGTACCTCGGGGAGCAGTACTTC | CASSLIRQGAYLGEQYF
TRBJ1-1 | . | TRBD1 | TRBV3-1/TRBV3-2 | TGTGCCAGCAGCGACCGACAGGGGAACACTGAAGCTTTCTTT | CASSDRQGNTEAFF
TRBJ2-3 | . | . | TRBV7-2 | TGTGCCAGCAGCCCCCTTCCCTTTAGCACAGATACGCAGTATTTT | CASSPLPFSTDTQYF
TRBJ1-2 | . | . | TRBV3-1/TRBV3-2 | TGTGCCAGCAGCCATGTATCGGCAGGCGGCTACACCTTC | CASSHVSAGGYTF
TRBJ2-7 | . | . | TRBV9 | TGTGCCAGCAGCGTAGGGCAGGGGATCTACGAGCAGTACTTC | CASSVGQGIYEQYF
TRBJ2-1 | . | TRBD2 | TRBV6-4 | TGTGCCAGCAGACGGACTAGCGGAAGGGATGAGCAGTTCTTC | CASRRTSGRDEQFF
TRBJ1-4 | . | TRBD1 | TRBV5-1 | TGCGCCAGCAGCATCGGGACAGGGCGGGAAAAACTGTTTTTT | CASSIGTGREKLFF
TRBJ2-1 | once | . | TRBV27 | TGTGCCAGCAGTCCGCACTTCTGGTACAATGAGCAGTTCTTC | CASSPHFWYNEQFF
TRBJ1-5 | . | TRBD1 | TRBV2 | TGTGCCAGCACCCAAGACAGGGGAGGAAATCAGCCCCAGCATTTT | CASTQDRGGNQPQHF
TRBJ2-5 | few | . | TRBV4-2 | TGTGCCAGCAGCCAAAGCGCACAAGAGACCCAGTACTTC | CASSQSAQETQYF
TRBJ2-6 | . | . | TRBV7-8 | TGTGCCAGCAGCCGGACAGCCGCTGGGGCCAACGTCCTGACTTTC | CASSRTAAGANVLTF
TRBJ1-2 | . | . | TRBV7-8 | TGTGCCAGCAGCTTAGCCAGGGATGGCTACACCTTC | CASSLARDGYTF
TRBJ2-1 | . | . | TRBV6-4 | TGTGCCACCCCACAGATATACAATGAGCAGTTCTTC | CATPQIYNEQFF
TRBJ1-4 | . | . | TRBV9 | TGTGCCAGCAGCACCCGAGGGTCAGATGAAAAACTGTTTTTT | CASSTRGSDEKLFF
TRBJ2-7 | once | TRBD1 | TRBV6-1 | TGTGCCAGCAGTGAAAGTGACAGGGAATACGAGCAGTACTTC | CASSESDREYEQYF
TRBJ1-2 | . | TRBD1 | TRBV5-5 | TGTGCCAGCACCCGAGGGGGCGGCTATGGCTACACCTTC | CASTRGGGYGYTF
TRBJ2-3 | . | . | TRBV12-3/TRBV12-4 | TGTGCCAGCAGTGTCAGGGTAACAGATACGCAGTATTTT | CASSVRVTDTQYF
TRBJ1-4 | . | TRBD1 | TRBV29-1 | TGCAGCGTCGGGGGAGACAGGGGCACCCTTAATGAAAAACTGTTTTTT | CSVGGDRGTLNEKLFF
TRBJ1-2 | . | . | TRBV30 | TGTGCCTGGAGGGGAATGGAGCCACTAAGTGTAGACTACTCTAACTATGGCTACACCTTC | CAWRGMEPLSVDYSNYGYTF
TRBJ2-1 | once | . | TRBV6-5 | TGTGCCAGCAGTCTGACTAGTGCAGGCTACAATGAGCAGTTCTTC | CASSLTSAGYNEQFF
TRBJ1-1 | few | . | TRBV10-3 | TGTGCCATCAGTGAGTCGGGAACGGGGACCAATAGCGGGAACACTGAAGCTTTCTTT | CAISESGTGTNSGNTEAFF
TRBJ1-5 | . | . | TRBV19 | TGTGCCAGTAGTAAGAAGGAGAATCAGCCCCAGCATTTT | CASSKKENQPQHF